The rows below give T cell receptor beta chains drawn from one sample of a study of identifying expanded T cells in peripheral blood. Assay: immunoSEQ multiplex PCR; the TCRdb copy retains only in-frame clones and omits some. The data show some 99,000 clones, with 88% seen just once and just under 8.5% held by the top ten. Source material: blood. All receptors come from a person aged 18 to 75 in good health. Both conserved end residues are part of each CDR3. D genes are given only for firm matches. Rows give clone size only sometimes, using once, few, many, or a class for an expanded clone.

J gene | V gene | clone size | D gene | CDR3 DNA | CDR3 protein
TRBJ1-1 | TRBV7-3 | - | TRBD1 | TGTGCCAGCAGCCCGCAGGGATCGACAGGGGGATTAGGCACTGAAGCTTTCTTT | CASSPQGSTGGLGTEAFF
TRBJ2-5 | TRBV4-2 | - | - | TGTGCCAGCAGCCAAGAGATATTTCTTAGGGAGACCCAGTACTTC | CASSQEIFLRETQYF
TRBJ1-1 | TRBV4-1 | - | TRBD1 | TGCGCCAGCAGCCAGCTTACAGGGGGCGGGGGAACTGAAGCTTTCTTT | CASSQLTGGGGTEAFF
TRBJ2-1 | TRBV6-5 | - | TRBD2 | TGTGCCAGCGGGGCGGGAGGGACCCCCCGTGAGCAGTTCTTC | CASGAGGTPREQFF
TRBJ2-2 | TRBV5-1 | - | TRBD2 | TGCGCCAGCAGTCCCCCGGGACTAGCGGGCACCGGGGAGCTGTTTTTT | CASSPPGLAGTGELFF
TRBJ2-3 | TRBV19 | - | TRBD2 | TGTGCCAGTAGTATGGGACTAGCGGGGCCAGATACGCAGTATTTT | CASSMGLAGPDTQYF
TRBJ2-1 | TRBV2 | once | - | TGTGCCAGCAGTGAATCGAGTCTGGGGGACCCCCCTTACAATGAGCAGTTCTTC | CASSESSLGDPPYNEQFF
TRBJ1-1 | TRBV15 | - | - | TGTGCCACCAGCAGGTCAAGACAGCCGAACACTGAAGCTTTCTTT | CATSRSRQPNTEAFF
TRBJ2-3 | TRBV4-2 | - | TRBD2 | TGTGCCAGCAGCCAAGATCTAGCGGGGGGGTCTAGCACAGATACGCAGTATTTT | CASSQDLAGGSSTDTQYF
TRBJ1-2 | TRBV4-1 | - | TRBD1 | TGCGCCAGCAGCCAAGGACAGGGTTATGGCTACACCTTC | CASSQGQGYGYTF
TRBJ2-5 | TRBV10-3 | - | - | TGTGCCATCAGTGAGTCAACTCTAGCGACGACTCAAAAGACCCAGTACTTC | CAISESTLATTQKTQYF
TRBJ2-2 | TRBV4-2 | - | - | TGTGCCAGCAGGGACCCAAACACCGGGGAGCTGTTTTTT | CASRDPNTGELFF
TRBJ2-5 | TRBV27 | - | - | TGTGCCTCCCGGGGGGCAGGGACGGCGGAGACCCAGTACTTC | CASRGAGTAETQYF
TRBJ2-5 | TRBV7-9 | - | TRBD2 | TGTGCCAGCAGCCAGACTAGCGGAGTGTCCCAGTACTTC | CASSQTSGVSQYF
TRBJ2-3 | TRBV6-5 | - | - | TGTGCCAGCAGTCCCCAATTACTCACAGATACGCAGTATTTT | CASSPQLLTDTQYF
TRBJ1-1 | TRBV5-1 | few | TRBD1 | TGCGCCAGCAGCTGGACAGGGACTGAAGCTTTCTTT | CASSWTGTEAFF
TRBJ2-7 | TRBV6-1 | - | TRBD1 | TGTGCCAGCATTCATACAGGGGGCGCTTCCTACGAGCAGTACTTC | CASIHTGGASYEQYF
TRBJ2-2 | TRBV2 | - | - | TGTGCCAGCAGTGCTGGGCTAGGGCGAACCGGGGAGCTGTTTTTT | CASSAGLGRTGELFF
TRBJ1-6 | TRBV7-2 | - | TRBD1 | TGTGCCAGCAGCTCGAGACAGGGGGTCGGGTCACCCCTCCACTTT | CASSSRQGVGSPLHF
TRBJ2-7 | TRBV7-2 | - | - | TGTGCCAGCAGCTTAGACCGGGCCCCTCGCTACGAGCAGTACTTC | CASSLDRAPRYEQYF
TRBJ1-4 | TRBV28 | - | TRBD1 | TGTGCCAGCAGTTTAATCACAGGGGGCGAAGAAAAACTGTTTTTT | CASSLITGGEEKLFF
TRBJ2-2 | TRBV9 | - | TRBD1 | TGTGCCAGCAGCGCTCGGACAGGGGTAGACACCGGGGAGCTGTTTTTT | CASSARTGVDTGELFF
TRBJ1-5 | TRBV18 | - | - | TGTGCCAGCTCACCACGAGGGGCCAATCAGCCCCAGCATTTT | CASSPRGANQPQHF
TRBJ2-7 | TRBV6-5 | - | - | TGTGCCAGCAGCTTCGGGACATTTACCTACGAGCAGTACTTC | CASSFGTFTYEQYF
TRBJ2-7 | TRBV2 | - | TRBD1 | TGTGCCAGCAGTATTAATCCACAGGGGAACTCCTACGAGCAGTACTTC | CASSINPQGNSYEQYF
TRBJ2-3 | TRBV11-2 | - | - | TGTGCCAGCAGCGAACTGGGACTTATCACAGATACGCAGTATTTT | CASSELGLITDTQYF
TRBJ2-5 | TRBV14 | few | - | TGTGCCAGCAGCGCCTTCGGGTACCAAGAGACCCAGTACTTC | CASSAFGYQETQYF
TRBJ2-7 | TRBV7-2 | - | - | TGTGCCAGCAGCGCGGAGTTCGAGCAGTACTTC | CASSAEFEQYF
TRBJ2-1 | TRBV14 | - | - | TGTGCCAGCAGCCACCCCCCGGTCGGCGGGCGCCAGTTCTTC | CASSHPPVGGRQFF
TRBJ2-1 | TRBV5-6 | - | - | TGTGCCAGCAGTATAGGCCAGGGCAGTGAGCAGTTCTTC | CASSIGQGSEQFF
TRBJ2-3 | TRBV6-1 | - | - | TGTGCCAGCGACCGCAACACAGATACGCAGTATTTT | CASDRNTDTQYF
TRBJ2-2 | TRBV6-1 | once | - | TGTGCCAGCAGTGAAAACGGGGCCGGGGAGCTGTTTTTT | CASSENGAGELFF
TRBJ2-2 | TRBV29-1 | - | - | TGCAGCGTCCGAATACAGGGAGTTAACACCGGGGAGCTGTTTTTT | CSVRIQGVNTGELFF
TRBJ2-5 | TRBV19 | - | - | TGTGCCAGTAGTATTGAAGGGGTTGAGACCCAGTACTTC | CASSIEGVETQYF
TRBJ2-1 | TRBV19 | - | TRBD1 | TGTGCCAGTACCCCGGGACAGTCCCTCAATGAGCAGTTCTTC | CASTPGQSLNEQFF
TRBJ2-3 | TRBV4-1 | - | - | TGCGCCAGCAGTAAAAAGGATCCTAGCACAGATACGCAGTATTTT | CASSKKDPSTDTQYF
TRBJ2-3 | TRBV6-6 | - | TRBD2 | TGTGCCAGCAGTCCTAGCGGGGGGGCCGGTGGAGATACGCAGTATTTT | CASSPSGGAGGDTQYF
TRBJ1-1 | TRBV6-1 | - | - | TGTGCCAGCACCCTGAGGGGAAACACTGAAGCTTTCTTT | CASTLRGNTEAFF